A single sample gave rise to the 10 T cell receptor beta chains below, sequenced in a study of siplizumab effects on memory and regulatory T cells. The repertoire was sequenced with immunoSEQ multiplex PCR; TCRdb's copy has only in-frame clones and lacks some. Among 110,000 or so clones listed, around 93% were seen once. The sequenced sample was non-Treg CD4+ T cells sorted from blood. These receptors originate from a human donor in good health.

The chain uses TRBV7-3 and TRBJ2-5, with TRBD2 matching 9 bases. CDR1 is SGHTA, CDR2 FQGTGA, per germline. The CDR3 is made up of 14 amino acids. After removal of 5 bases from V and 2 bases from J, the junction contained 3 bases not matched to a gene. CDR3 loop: CASSQSGGQETQYF. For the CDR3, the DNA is TGTGCCAGCAGCCAGAGCGGGGGGCAAGAGACCCAGTACTTC.

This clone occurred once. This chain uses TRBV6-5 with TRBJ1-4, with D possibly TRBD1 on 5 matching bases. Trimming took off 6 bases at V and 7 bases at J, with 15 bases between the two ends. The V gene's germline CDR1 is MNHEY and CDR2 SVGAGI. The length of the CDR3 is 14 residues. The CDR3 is CASSSLGRAEKLFF. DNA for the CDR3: TGTGCCAGCAGCTCGTTGGGGCGGGCTGAAAAACTGTTTTTT.

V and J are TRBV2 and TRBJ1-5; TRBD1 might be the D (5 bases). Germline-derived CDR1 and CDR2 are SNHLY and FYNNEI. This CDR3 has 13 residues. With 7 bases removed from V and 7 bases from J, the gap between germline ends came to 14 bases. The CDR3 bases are TGTGCCAGCACAAGACAGTTGGGGCAGCCCCAGCATTTT. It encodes CASTRQLGQPQHF.

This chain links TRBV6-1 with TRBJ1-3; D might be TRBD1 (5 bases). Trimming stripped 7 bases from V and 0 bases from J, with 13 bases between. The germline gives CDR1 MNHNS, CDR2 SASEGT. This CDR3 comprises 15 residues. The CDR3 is CASTLGGSSGNTIYF. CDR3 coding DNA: TGTGCCAGCACCCTCGGGGGAAGCTCTGGAAACACCATATATTTT.

The CDR3 DNA follows: TGCGCCAGCAGCGTACCCAGGGGCGAGACAGATACGCAGTATTTT. Its protein is CASSVPRGETDTQYF. This chain connects TRBV5-1 to TRBJ2-3, with TRBD1 as a possible D gene (6 bases). The V and J ends lost 4 bases and 3 bases respectively, with 15 bases between them. Germline CDR1 SGHRS, CDR2 YFSETQ. The CDR3 has 15 residues. The full variable domain, completed using reference TRBV5-1 and TRBJ2-3, is KAGVTQTPRYLIKTRGQQVTLSCSPISGHRSVSWYQQTPGQGLQFLFEYFSETQRNKGNFPGRFSGRQFSNSRSEMNVSTLELGDSALYLCASSVPRGETDTQYFGPGTRLTVL.

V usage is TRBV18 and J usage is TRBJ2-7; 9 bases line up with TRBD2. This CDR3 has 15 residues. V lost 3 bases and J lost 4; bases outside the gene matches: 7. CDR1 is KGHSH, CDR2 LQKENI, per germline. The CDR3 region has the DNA TGTGCCAGCTCACCCACAGCGGGGGGAAATTACGAGCAGTACTTC. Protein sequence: CASSPTAGGNYEQYF.

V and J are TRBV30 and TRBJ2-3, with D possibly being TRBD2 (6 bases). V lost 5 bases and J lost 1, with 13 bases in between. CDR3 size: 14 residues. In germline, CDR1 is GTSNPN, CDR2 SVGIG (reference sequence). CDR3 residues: CAWAFAGRTDTQYF. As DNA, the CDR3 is TGTGCCTGGGCTTTCGCGGGGCGCACAGATACGCAGTATTTT.

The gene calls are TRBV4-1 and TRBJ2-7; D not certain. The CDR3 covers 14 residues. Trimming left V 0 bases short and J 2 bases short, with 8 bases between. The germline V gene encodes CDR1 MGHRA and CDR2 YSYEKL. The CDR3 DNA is TGCGCCAGCAGCCAAGATCTGGGCCCCTACGAGCAGTACTTC. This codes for CASSQDLGPYEQYF.

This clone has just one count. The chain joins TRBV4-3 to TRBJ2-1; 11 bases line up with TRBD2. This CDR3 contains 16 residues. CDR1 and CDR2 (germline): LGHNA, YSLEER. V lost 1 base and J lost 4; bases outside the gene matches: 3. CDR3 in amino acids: CASSQGLAGLYNEQFF. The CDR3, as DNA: TGCGCCAGCAGCCAAGGACTAGCGGGGCTGTACAATGAGCAGTTCTTC.

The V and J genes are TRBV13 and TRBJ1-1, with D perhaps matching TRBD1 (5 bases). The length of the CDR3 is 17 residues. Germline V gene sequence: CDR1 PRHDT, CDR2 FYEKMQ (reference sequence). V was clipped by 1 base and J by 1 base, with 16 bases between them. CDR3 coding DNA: TGTGCCAGCAGCTTAGTGGGGTGGGGGGAAAAGAACACTGAAGCTTTCTTT. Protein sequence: CASSLVGWGEKNTEAFF. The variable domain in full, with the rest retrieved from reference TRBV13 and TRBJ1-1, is AAGVIQSPRHLIKEKRETATLKCYPIPRHDTVYWYQQGPGQDPQFLISFYEKMQSDKGSIPDRFSAQQFSDYHSELNMSSLELGDSALYFCASSLVGWGEKNTEAFFGQGTRLTVV.